The 31 T cell receptor beta chains below were found in one sample sequenced in a study of vaccination effects on CD4 cells after COVID-19. What these receptors recognize is not known. Cells that had been cultured for approximately eleven days were the source of isolated CD4+ T cells. The assay was immunoSEQ multiplex PCR, and TCRdb's table has in-frame clones only and misses some. This sample yields around 40,000 clones, of which approximately 71% are seen a single time; over 4% belongs to the top ten. Sample: CD4+ T cells from PBMCs cultured without peptide, taken before COVID-19 vaccination. These receptor sequences come from a human donor who received a COVID-19 vaccine.

This chain links TRBV27 with TRBJ2-5; D is undetermined. CDR3 length: 14 amino acids. Germline V gene sequence: CDR1 MNHEY, CDR2 SMNVEV (reference sequence). Trimming removed 5 bases at V and 8 bases at J, with 18 bases between. The CDR3 region is CASSPIPTTVTQYF. The CDR3 region has the DNA TGTGCCAGCAGTCCTATCCCCACCACAGTTACCCAGTACTTC.

This clone is a singleton in its sample. The chain is built from TRBV19 and TRBJ1-2; 8 bases map to TRBD1. The CDR3 sequence is 13 residues long. Germline loops: CDR1 LNHDA, CDR2 SQIVND (reference sequence). V gave up 5 bases and J gave up 8 bases; unmatched junction bases: 7. The CDR3 here is CASSRQGAGGYTF. CDR3 nucleotide sequence: TGTGCCAGTAGTCGCCAGGGGGCGGGGGGCTACACCTTC. The full variable domain, completed using reference TRBV19 and TRBJ1-2, is DGGITQSPKYLFRKEGQNVTLSCEQNLNHDAMYWYRQDPGQGLRLIYYSQIVNDFQKGDIAEGYSVSREKKESFPLTVTSAQKNPTAFYLCASSRQGAGGYTFGSGTRLTVV.

This clone occurred a few times. The J gene is TRBJ1-5, the V gene TRBV19; D remains unclear. Trimming cost V 3 bases and J 2 bases, with 8 bases left between them. The CDR3 is made up of 14 amino acids. CDR1 LNHDA and CDR2 SQIVND come from the germline V gene (reference sequence). The CDR3 protein is CASSIRQRNQPQHF. In DNA form, the CDR3 reads TGTGCCAGTAGTATTCGTCAGCGCAATCAGCCCCAGCATTTT.

This chain connects TRBV6-2 or TRBV6-3 to TRBJ2-3; the D gene is possibly TRBD1 (6 bases). The V gene's germline CDR1 is MNHEY and CDR2 SVGEGT. This CDR3 contains 13 residues. V dropped 4 bases and J dropped 8 bases, with 13 bases sitting between them. DNA of the CDR3: TGTGCCAGCAGTTTGACTTCAGGGGTTACGCAGTATTTT. Encoded protein: CASSLTSGVTQYF.

The chain combines TRBV5-1 with TRBJ1-3; D is undetermined. Germline V gives CDR1 SGHRS, CDR2 YFSETQ. V lost 2 bases and J 2 bases, leaving 11 bases between the germline ends. The CDR3 runs 15 residues. The CDR3 reads CASSFGRRTGNTIYF. CDR3 DNA sequence: TGCGCCAGCAGCTTTGGCAGAAGAACTGGAAACACCATATATTTT.

The chain uses TRBV20-1 and TRBJ1-2; 9 bases are shared with TRBD1. The CDR3 sequence is 14 residues long. Losses at the gene ends were 3 bases for V and 4 bases for J; bases not matched to a gene: 6. Germline V gene lookup returns CDR1 DFQATT and CDR2 SNEGSKA (reference sequence). Written as DNA, the CDR3 is TGCAGTGCTAGTCGGACAGGGGAGACCTATGGCTACACCTTC. Its translation is CSASRTGETYGYTF.

The CDR3 sequence is CASSVGQATETQYF. Written as DNA, the CDR3 is TGTGCCAGCAGCGTAGGACAGGCTACGGAGACCCAGTACTTC. The chain uses TRBV9 and TRBJ2-5; D may be TRBD1 (6 bases). V lost 0 bases and J lost 5, with 11 bases in between. The CDR3 contains 14 residues. Germline V CDR1 and CDR2: SGDLS, YYNGEE.

J is TRBJ1-5 and V is TRBV6-2 or TRBV6-3; the D is unclear. Deletions cut 2 bases from V and 4 bases from J, with 12 bases between. The CDR3 is 15 residues long. CDR1 is MNHEY, CDR2 SVGEGT, per germline. The CDR3: CASSYTARGNQPQHF. CDR3 coding DNA: TGTGCCAGCAGTTACACCGCGAGAGGAAATCAGCCCCAGCATTTT.

The genes are TRBV25-1 and TRBJ2-7; D is unclear. The CDR3 totals 13 residues. Germline CDR1 is MGHDK and CDR2 is SYGVNS. V was cut by 3 bases and J by 6 bases, with 12 bases left in between. The CDR3 DNA reads as TGTGCCAGCAGTGATAGGTGGGCATTCGAGCAGTACTTC. This codes for CASSDRWAFEQYF.

The genes are TRBV2 and TRBJ1-1; 8 nucleotides line up with TRBD1. The junction had 9 bases not matched to a gene; V was cut back by 7 bases and J by 5 bases. This CDR3 region has 14 residues. In germline, CDR1 is SNHLY, CDR2 FYNNEI. The CDR3 loop reads CASINRGSVTEAFF. In DNA form, the CDR3 reads TGTGCCAGCATCAACAGGGGGTCGGTTACTGAAGCTTTCTTT.

The chain couples TRBV11-2 to TRBJ1-2; D is ambiguous. The V and J ends lost 7 bases and 0 bases respectively, with 24 bases between them. There are 18 residues in the CDR3. Per the germline V gene, CDR1 is SGHAT and CDR2 is FQNNGV. This chain's CDR3 is CASTPRQTRLTTNYGYTF. The DNA of the CDR3 is TGTGCCAGCACCCCACGCCAGACACGTTTGACGACTAACTATGGCTACACCTTC.

V and J are TRBV9 and TRBJ2-7; weak D call: TRBD1 (7 bases). The CDR3 totals 14 residues. The V gene's germline CDR1 is SGDLS and CDR2 YYNGEE. V was cut by 2 bases and J by 1 base, with 10 bases left in between. CDR3 loop: CASSVEGQSYEQYF. CDR3 nucleotides: TGTGCCAGCAGCGTGGAGGGACAGTCCTACGAGCAGTACTTC.

The rearrangement uses TRBV10-3 and TRBJ1-4; TRBD1 might be the D (6 bases). This CDR3 contains 15 residues. The V end was cut by 4 bases, the J end by 5 bases, with 14 bases between. Germline-derived CDR1 and CDR2 are ENHRY and SYGVKD. The CDR3 DNA is TGTGCCATCAGTGGAACAGGGTCCCAAAATGAAAAACTGTTTTTT. This encodes CAISGTGSQNEKLFF.

The sample holds one count of this clone. The chain recombines TRBV2 with TRBJ1-4; a possible D gene is TRBD1 (5 bases). From germline, CDR1 is SNHLY and CDR2 FYNNEI. Trimming removed 4 bases from V and 9 bases from J, with 12 bases in between. This CDR3 has 13 residues. In nucleotides, the CDR3 is TGTGCCAGCAGTGGGGACGGGGTTCAAAAACTGTTTTTT. As protein: CASSGDGVQKLFF.

The chain uses TRBV7-6 and TRBJ2-1, with TRBD2 matching 7 bases. Per the germline V gene, CDR1 is SGHVS and CDR2 is FNYEAQ. The CDR3 runs to 20 residues. The V segment lost 2 bases and the J segment 0 bases; nucleotides outside the gene matches: 16. Here the CDR3 DNA reads TGTGCCAGCAGCTTACTTGACCGGGAGGCTCCCGGGAGCTCCTACAATGAGCAGTTCTTC. Amino acid sequence: CASSLLDREAPGSSYNEQFF. The full variable domain, rest sourced from reference TRBV7-6 and TRBJ2-1, is GAGVSQSPRYKVTKRGQDVALRCDPISGHVSLYWYRQALGQGPEFLTYFNYEAQQDKSGLPNDRFSAERPEGSISTLTIQRTEQRDSAMYRCASSLLDREAPGSSYNEQFFGPGTRLTVL.

This rearrangement joins TRBV24-1 to TRBJ2-1; TRBD2 matches at 14 bases. This CDR3 is built from 13 residues. The trim removed 9 bases at V and 6 bases at J, leaving 0 bases unmatched. The germline gives CDR1 KGHDR, CDR2 SFDVKD. In DNA form, the CDR3 reads TGTGCCACCGGGACTAGCGGGAGCAATGAGCAGTTCTTC. This encodes CATGTSGSNEQFF.

The V gene is TRBV9, the J gene TRBJ1-3, with a tentative D call TRBD1 (5 bases). V dropped 4 bases and J dropped 2 bases, with 16 bases sitting between them. CDR3 size: 16 residues. From germline, CDR1 is SGDLS and CDR2 YYNGEE. The CDR3: CASSPLGTVTGNTIYF. The CDR3 DNA reads TGTGCCAGCAGCCCCCTCGGGACGGTGACTGGAAACACCATATATTTT.

The chain carries TRBV3-1 (or the pseudogene TRBV3-2) and TRBJ2-7, with TRBD2 matching over 16 bases. V was clipped by 4 bases and J by 4 bases; unmatched bases: 16. This CDR3 has 20 residues. Germline loops: CDR1 LGHDT, CDR2 YNNKEL (reference sequence). The chain's CDR3 is CASSRTPGLAGGGGNYEQYF. CDR3 in DNA: TGTGCCAGCAGCCGAACCCCGGGACTAGCGGGAGGGGGAGGGAATTACGAGCAGTACTTC.

This clone was detected only a few times. This rearrangement joins TRBV27 to TRBJ1-2, with D unclear. V gave up 2 bases and J gave up 8 bases, with 12 bases separating them. This CDR3 has 13 amino acids. Germline values: CDR1 MNHEY, CDR2 SMNVEV (reference sequence). CDR3 sequence (DNA): TGTGCCAGCAGTTTAGGCAGGTATATCGGCTACACCTTC. Its translation: CASSLGRYIGYTF.

V is TRBV11-2 and J is TRBJ2-2; D is perhaps TRBD1 or TRBD2 (6 bases each). Deletions cut 3 bases from V and 6 bases from J, with 20 bases between. The germline V gene has CDR1 SGHAT and CDR2 FQNNGV. The CDR3 runs 17 residues. CDR3 DNA: TGTGCCAGCAGCTTCCTGGAGGGGGAAATGGGCGCCGGGGAGCTGTTTTTT. It specifies CASSFLEGEMGAGELFF.

This rearrangement joins TRBV29-1 to TRBJ2-7; a weak D match, TRBD2 (7 bases). Deletions cut 2 bases from V and 0 bases from J, with 14 bases between. Germline V gene data show CDR1 as SQVTM and CDR2 as ANQGSEA. The CDR3 runs 15 residues. CDR3 nucleotide sequence: TGCAGCGTTGAACATCCAGGGGAGGGCTCCTACGAGCAGTACTTC. Translated: CSVEHPGEGSYEQYF.

The J gene is TRBJ2-3, the V gene TRBV19, with TRBD1 as a possible D gene (6 bases). The CDR3 has 14 amino acids. V was cut by 2 bases and J by 4 bases, with 10 bases left in between. Germline assignment: CDR1 LNHDA and CDR2 SQIVND (reference sequence). The CDR3 DNA follows: TGTGCCAGTAGTATATCAGAGGGGGCAGATACGCAGTATTTT. Amino acid sequence: CASSISEGADTQYF. Full variable domain (outside the CDR3, taken from reference TRBV19 and TRBJ2-3): DGGITQSPKYLFRKEGQNVTLSCEQNLNHDAMYWYRQDPGQGLRLIYYSQIVNDFQKGDIAEGYSVSREKKESFPLTVTSAQKNPTAFYLCASSISEGADTQYFGPGTRLTVL.

The sample holds one count of this clone. V usage is TRBV18 and J usage is TRBJ2-7, with a tentative D call TRBD1 (6 bases). The length of the CDR3 is 16 residues. Germline assignment: CDR1 KGHSH and CDR2 LQKENI. Trimming took 4 bases from V and 1 from J, leaving 17 bases between them. The CDR3 coding sequence is TGTGCCAGCTCACAAGGCATTACGGGACAATCCTACGAGCAGTACTTC. Translation gives CASSQGITGQSYEQYF.

CDR3 residues: CASSQSTSGGSYEQYF. In DNA form, the CDR3 reads TGTGCCAGCAGCCAAAGTACTAGCGGGGGCTCCTACGAGCAGTACTTC. This chain connects TRBV4-2 to TRBJ2-7; TRBD2 aligns across 11 bases. Germline CDR1 is LGHNA and CDR2 is YNFKEQ. The CDR3 sequence is 16 residues long. V gave up 2 bases and J gave up 0 bases; unmatched junction bases: 3.

The chain is built from TRBV7-2 and TRBJ2-3; D may be TRBD2 (5 bases). Trimming cost V 3 bases and J 2 bases, with 12 bases left between them. The CDR3 length is 15 residues. Germline-derived CDR1 and CDR2 are SGHTA and FQGNSA. The CDR3 loop reads CASSFRGSLTDTQYF. The CDR3 bases are TGTGCCAGCAGCTTCCGGGGTAGCCTCACAGATACGCAGTATTTT.

The rearrangement uses TRBV7-2 and TRBJ1-5; no reliable D call. The CDR3 loop spans 14 amino acids. Germline V gives CDR1 SGHTA, CDR2 FQGNSA. V shed 2 bases and J shed 3 bases, with 8 bases lying between them. The CDR3 spells CASSLRNSNQPQHF. CDR3 coding DNA: TGTGCCAGCAGCTTACGGAATTCCAATCAGCCCCAGCATTTT.

This chain joins TRBV6-2 or TRBV6-3 and TRBJ1-2, with D maybe TRBD1 (5 bases). The CDR3 spans 14 residues. The germline gives CDR1 MNHEY, CDR2 SVGEGT. Trimming stripped 4 bases from V and 4 bases from J, with 13 bases between. CDR3 protein: CASSLTGRSYGYTF. CDR3 bases: TGTGCCAGCAGTTTAACAGGCCGATCCTATGGCTACACCTTC.

There are a few counts of this clone. The gene calls are TRBV10-1 and TRBJ1-4, with a weak D call TRBD1 (5 bases). CDR1 and CDR2 (germline): WNHNN, SYGVQD (reference sequence). The CDR3 spans 15 residues. V was shortened by 5 bases and J by 0 bases, with 10 bases between the two germline ends. CDR3 protein: CASSMGTATNEKLFF. For the CDR3, the DNA is TGCGCCAGCAGTATGGGGACTGCAACTAATGAAAAACTGTTTTTT.

This clone showed up just once. Here the CDR3 reads CASSETYSYEQYF. CDR3 DNA sequence: TGTGCCAGCAGTGAAACATATTCCTACGAGCAGTACTTC. J is TRBJ2-7 and V is TRBV6-1; D is unclear. Trimming pared 2 bases from V and 1 base from J, leaving 6 bases between. This CDR3 region has 13 residues. Germline V gene lookup returns CDR1 MNHNS and CDR2 SASEGT.

This chain connects TRBV11-2 to TRBJ2-2; maybe TRBD2 (7 bases). CDR1 is SGHAT, CDR2 FQNNGV, per germline. Trimming cost V 4 bases and J 4 bases, with 22 bases left between them. The length of the CDR3 is 18 residues. CDR3 in DNA: TGTGCCAGCAGCTCAGGGGTGGCGGGGGCGGATGTCACCGGGGAGCTGTTTTTT. Amino acids: CASSSGVAGADVTGELFF.

This clone was detected only a few times. V and J are TRBV10-3 and TRBJ1-5; perhaps TRBD1 as D (6 bases). This CDR3 spans 14 amino acids. Trimming removed 7 bases from V and 3 bases from J, with 13 bases in between. Per the germline V gene, CDR1 is ENHRY and CDR2 is SYGVKD. CDR3 region: CAITGDRFNQPQHF. CDR3 DNA: TGTGCCATCACTGGCGACAGGTTCAATCAGCCCCAGCATTTT.